The sequence of this T cell receptor beta chain was determined in a study of technical replicates of blood from a handful of donors (dated by TCRdb to between 2016 and 2019). The library was made by the immunoSEQ multiplex PCR assay. TCRdb provides this immuneACCESS table in a form limited to in-frame rearrangements. Some clones are lacking; in checked studies, under half of them reflect an unresolved V gene, and why the rest are absent is not known. Here the sample has around 84,000 clones; 97% occur a single time. The ten biggest clones cover more than 0.15% of the sample. Trimming takes 0 bases from V and 5 bases from J, and the germline ends sit 5 bases apart. CDR1 LNHNV and CDR2 YYDKDF are derived from the germline V gene (reference sequence). Counted from cysteine to phenylalanine, this CDR3 has 12 amino acids. Only the CDR3 part of the read is kept: 36 bases, read in frame from the first base.

In regard to this clone: Its binding antigen is unknown. Base qualities are not provided; no much larger clone lies one nucleotide away.

The chain employs TRBV15 and TRBJ2-7; the D gene is unclear. Source material: T cells isolated from PBMCs. The origin of this receptor is a human donor in good health. The nucleotide sequence reads as follows: TGTGCCACCAGCAGAGATAGCCACGAGCAGTACTTC. This is translated as CATSRDSHEQYF.